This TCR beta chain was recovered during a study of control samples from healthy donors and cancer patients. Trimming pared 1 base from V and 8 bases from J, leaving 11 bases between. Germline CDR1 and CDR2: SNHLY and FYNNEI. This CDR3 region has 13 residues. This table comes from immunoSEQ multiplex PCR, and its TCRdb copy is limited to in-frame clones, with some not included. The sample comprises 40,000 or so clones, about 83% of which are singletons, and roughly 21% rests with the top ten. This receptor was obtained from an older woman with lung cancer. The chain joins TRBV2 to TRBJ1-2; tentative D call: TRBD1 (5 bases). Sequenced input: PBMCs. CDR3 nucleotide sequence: TGTGCCAGCAGTGAAGGGGCAGGGAGGGGCTACACCTTC. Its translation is CASSEGAGRGYTF. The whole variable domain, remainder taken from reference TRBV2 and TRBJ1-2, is EPEVTQTPSHQVTQMGQEVILRCVPISNHLYFYWYRQILGQKVEFLVSFYNNEISEKSEIFDDQFSVERPDGSNFTLKIRSTKLEDSAMYFCASSEGAGRGYTFGSGTRLTVV.